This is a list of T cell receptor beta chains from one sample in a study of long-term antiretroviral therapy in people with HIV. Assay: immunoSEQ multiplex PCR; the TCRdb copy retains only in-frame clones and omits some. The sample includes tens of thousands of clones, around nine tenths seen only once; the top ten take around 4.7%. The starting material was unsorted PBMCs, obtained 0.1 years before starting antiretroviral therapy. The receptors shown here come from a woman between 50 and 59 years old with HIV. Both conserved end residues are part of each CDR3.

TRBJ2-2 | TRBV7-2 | CASSLAGGTYRDTGELFF
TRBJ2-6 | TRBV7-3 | CASSIGPTPGANVLTF
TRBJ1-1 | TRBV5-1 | CASSLPGGRTEAFF
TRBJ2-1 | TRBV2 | CASSYDRSINEQFF
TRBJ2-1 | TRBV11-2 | CASSLMGGPYNEQFF
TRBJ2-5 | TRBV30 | CAWNPGTGQETQYF
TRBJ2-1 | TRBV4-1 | CASSQVGFEQFF
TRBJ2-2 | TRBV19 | CATTQEVNWSGELFF
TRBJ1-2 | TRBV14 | CASSQATSEGAVYGYTF
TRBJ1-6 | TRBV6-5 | CASRTTGWNSPLHF
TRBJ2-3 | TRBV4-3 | CASSQVLGVTDTQYF
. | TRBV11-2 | CASSLSGVINEQYF
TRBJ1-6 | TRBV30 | CAWSLAGVYSPLHF
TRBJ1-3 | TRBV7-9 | CASSLDRRSSLSGNTIYF
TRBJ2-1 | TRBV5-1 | CASSSLPGTSGGANEQFF
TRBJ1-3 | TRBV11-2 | CASRFTGAGNTIYF
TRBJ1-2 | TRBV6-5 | CASSYQVGTGYGYTF
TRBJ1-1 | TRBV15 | CATSRDLGVDTEAFF
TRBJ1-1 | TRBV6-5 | CASSRGQGLNTEAFF
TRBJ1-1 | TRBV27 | CASSWGGMNTEAFF
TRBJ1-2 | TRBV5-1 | CASSFGQGDGYTF
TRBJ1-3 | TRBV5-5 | CASTPLSALDNTIYF
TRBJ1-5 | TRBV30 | CAWSGRGRQELSNQPQHF
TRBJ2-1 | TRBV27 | CASSLYNEQFF
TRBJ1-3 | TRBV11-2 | CASSLRGTADYSGNTIYF
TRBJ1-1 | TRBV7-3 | CASSLAPAANTEAFF
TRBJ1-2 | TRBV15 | CATSRDSDGGYTF
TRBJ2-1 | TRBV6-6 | CATRGLGYSEQFF
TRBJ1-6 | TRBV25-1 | CASSESGTANSPLHF
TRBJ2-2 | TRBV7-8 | CASSPSIGGLAGELFF
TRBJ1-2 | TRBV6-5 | CASTLGRGGGYTF
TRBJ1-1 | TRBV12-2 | CASRLDGWGDPRDTEAFF
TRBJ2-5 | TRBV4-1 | CASSQGPAGTGEETQYF
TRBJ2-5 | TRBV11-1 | CASSLIGQGGTQYF
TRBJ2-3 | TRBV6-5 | CASSSGTPNTQYF
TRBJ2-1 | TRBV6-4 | CASSAPGLAGVREQFF
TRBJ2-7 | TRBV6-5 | CASSYKGENYEQYF
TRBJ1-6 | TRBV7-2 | CASSPVGGDSPLHF
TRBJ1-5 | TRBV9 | CASSRQDNQPQHF